The clone carrying this TCR beta chain is medium-sized (0.01 to 0.1%). The CDR3 totals 15 residues. V shed 3 bases, J shed 2 bases, and the junction held 3 bases outside the gene matches. Germline V gene data show CDR1 as SGHTA and CDR2 as FQGNSA. MiXCR was run by TCRdb on the PCR reads, yielding one entry per CDR3 protein. The sample comprises some 21,000 distinct CDR3 sequences, more than 30% of which are singletons, and about 40% rests with the top ten. The data were taken from a study of tumor-infiltrating lymphocytes in oesophageal squamous cell carcinoma. The sequence was obtained from a male donor with esophageal squamous cell carcinoma. The specimen sequenced was esophageal tumor tissue. The chain uses TRBV7-2 and TRBJ2-1; TRBD2 matches 8 bases. DNA of the CDR3: TGTGCCAGCAGCTTCTTTAGCGGGACCTACAATGAGCAGTTCTTC. This gives the protein CASSFFSGTYNEQFF.